This entry describes one T cell receptor beta chain. The antigen remains unidentified. The sample comes from a study of cytomegalovirus exposure and HLA in healthy donors. General study results and limits: The study listed roughly 160 cytomegalovirus-associated TCR beta chains. Indistinguishability led to the exclusion of some V segments, TRBV6-2 and TRBV6-3 included. In an earlier analysis, about 87% or about 30%: the productive usage of most TCR beta V segments.

The PCR used 60 Vbeta and 13 Jbeta primers. The protocol was immunoSEQ multiplex PCR, while the TCRdb copy is restricted to in-frame clones and leaves out a portion. The sample yields 150,000 to 200,000 clones, around 73% seen once. Germline-derived CDR1 and CDR2 are GTSNPN and SVGIG (reference sequence). Trimming pared 8 bases from V and 3 bases from J, leaving 14 bases between. This CDR3 is built from 13 residues. The chain links TRBV30 to TRBJ1-5, with a tentative D call TRBD1 (5 bases). The material sequenced was PBMCs. This sequence originates from a male donor in good health and CMV-seronegative. The CDR3 region is CAVGGGSNQPQHF. CDR3 DNA: TGTGCCGTGGGGGGAGGGTCCAATCAGCCCCAGCATTTT. Supplemented by reference TRBV30 and TRBJ1-5, the full variable domain reads SQTIHQWPATLVQPVGSPLSLECTVEGTSNPNLYWYRQAAGRGLQLLFYSVGIGQISSEVPQNLSASRPQDRQFILSSKKLLLSDSGFYLCAVGGGSNQPQHFGDGTRLSIL.